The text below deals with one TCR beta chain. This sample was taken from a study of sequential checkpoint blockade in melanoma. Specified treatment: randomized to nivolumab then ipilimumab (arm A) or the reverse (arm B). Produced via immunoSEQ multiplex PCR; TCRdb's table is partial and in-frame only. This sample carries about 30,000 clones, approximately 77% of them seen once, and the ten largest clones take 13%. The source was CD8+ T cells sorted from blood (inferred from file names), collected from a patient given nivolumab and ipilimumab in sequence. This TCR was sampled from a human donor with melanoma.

The DNA of the CDR3 is TGTGCCAGCAGCCAAGACCCCGGGGGGGTGGATGAGCAGTTCTTC. Translated: CASSQDPGGVDEQFF. The J gene is TRBJ2-1, the V gene TRBV4-2; 8 bases are a match to TRBD2. Germline V gives CDR1 LGHNA, CDR2 YNFKEQ. V shed 0 bases, J shed 8 bases, and the junction held 6 bases outside the gene matches. The CDR3 length is 15 residues.